Presented here are 27 T cell receptor beta chains from one specimen sequenced in a study of cytomegalovirus exposure and HLA in healthy donors. The PCR employed 60 Vbeta primers together with 13 Jbeta primers. Clones were read by immunoSEQ multiplex PCR, and TCRdb kept only the in-frame ones, dropping some. The sample carries 120,000 or so clones, around 77% recorded once. Sequencing was performed on PBMCs. The receptors originated from a human donor in good health.

This clone was counted between two and nine times. This chain uses TRBV18 with TRBJ2-3; D perhaps matches TRBD2 (6 bases). Per the germline V gene, CDR1 is KGHSH and CDR2 is LQKENI. V lost 2 bases and J lost 0, with 18 bases in between. CDR3 size: 18 residues. CDR3 amino acids: CASSPFAGDSQSTDTQYF. The CDR3 DNA is TGTGCCAGCTCACCATTTGCCGGGGACTCCCAGAGCACAGATACGCAGTATTTT.

V is TRBV5-6 and J is TRBJ1-2; 8 bases align to TRBD1. The CDR3 consists of 15 residues. Germline V gene sequence: CDR1 SGHDT, CDR2 YYEEEE. With 2 bases clipped from V and 5 bases from J, the junction kept 8 bases outside the gene matches. The CDR3 loop is CASSFGQGASYGYTF. CDR3 nucleotides: TGTGCCAGCAGCTTCGGACAGGGCGCTTCTTATGGCTACACCTTC.

CDR3 in amino acids: CASSFPSLAGGNYEQYF. CDR3 DNA sequence: TGTGCCAGCAGTTTTCCCTCACTAGCGGGAGGAAACTACGAGCAGTACTTC. This rearrangement joins TRBV28 to TRBJ2-7, with TRBD2 matching over 12 bases. CDR1 is MDHEN, CDR2 SYDVKM, per germline. The CDR3 runs to 17 residues. Trimming cost V 3 bases and J 3 bases; bases outside gene matches: 9.

The chain joins TRBV9 to TRBJ1-4; 8 bases match TRBD1. Per germline, CDR1 SGDLS and CDR2 YYNGEE. J was trimmed by 4 bases and V by 3 bases; bases with no gene match: 2. The CDR3 length is 14 residues. The CDR3 DNA is TGTGCCAGCAGCGGCGGGACAGGTAATGAAAAACTGTTTTTT. Translated: CASSGGTGNEKLFF.

The chain links TRBV25-1 to TRBJ2-1, with 14 bases lining up with TRBD2. The CDR3 sequence is 14 residues long. The J segment lost 7 bases and the V segment lost 4 bases, leaving 0 bases of the junction unmatched. The germline gives CDR1 MGHDK, CDR2 SYGVNS. As DNA, the CDR3 is TGTGCCAGCAGTGGGACTAGCGGGAGGAATGAGCAGTTCTTC. Protein sequence: CASSGTSGRNEQFF.

V usage is TRBV19 and J usage is TRBJ1-5, with 7 bases lining up with TRBD1. The CDR3 is made up of 15 amino acids. Unmatched junction bases numbered 3, after V lost 4 bases and J lost 0 bases. Germline V gene lookup returns CDR1 LNHDA and CDR2 SQIVND (reference sequence). CDR3 sequence: CASSNHRGSNQPQHF. The CDR3 DNA is TGTGCCAGTAGTAATCACAGGGGTAGCAATCAGCCCCAGCATTTT.

This chain links TRBV19 with TRBJ2-3; 7 positions match TRBD1. V shed 9 bases and J 4 bases; nucleotides not matched to a gene: 13. Per the germline V gene, CDR1 is LNHDA and CDR2 is SQIVND (reference sequence). The CDR3 runs 15 residues. The CDR3 spells CASTPLRGSPDTQYF. The DNA for the CDR3 is TGTGCCAGCACCCCACTCAGGGGGTCCCCAGATACGCAGTATTTT. Variable domain in full (rest from reference TRBV19 and TRBJ2-3): DGGITQSPKYLFRKEGQNVTLSCEQNLNHDAMYWYRQDPGQGLRLIYYSQIVNDFQKGDIAEGYSVSREKKESFPLTVTSAQKNPTAFYLCASTPLRGSPDTQYFGPGTRLTVL.

CDR3 sequence (DNA): TGTGCCTGGACTCCCCCCGGGACTAGCGGGAGGACCCAGTACTTC. Its protein product is CAWTPPGTSGRTQYF. The chain uses TRBV30 and TRBJ2-5, with 14 positions matching TRBD2. Germline CDR1 is GTSNPN and CDR2 is SVGIG (reference sequence). After removal of 4 bases from V and 7 bases from J, the junction contained 8 bases not matched to a gene. The CDR3 sequence is 15 residues long.

The V and J genes are TRBV5-1 and TRBJ2-7; 9 bases fit TRBD2. Germline CDR1 reads SGHRS; CDR2 reads YFSETQ. This CDR3 is built from 15 residues. J was trimmed by 1 base and V by 2 bases; bases with no gene match: 4. In DNA, the CDR3 is TGCGCCAGCAGCTTCGGCCTAGCGGGATCCTACGAGCAGTACTTC. Translation gives CASSFGLAGSYEQYF.

The chain carries TRBV28 and TRBJ1-2; 10 bases map to TRBD1. The germline V gene has CDR1 MDHEN and CDR2 SYDVKM. This CDR3 has 15 residues. The J segment lost 4 bases and the V segment lost 5 bases, leaving 7 bases of the junction unmatched. This CDR3 reads CASSIPGQGSYGYTF. CDR3 DNA sequence: TGTGCCAGCAGTATACCGGGACAGGGGTCCTATGGCTACACCTTC.

As for this clone: Other DNA variants within this sample encode the same CDR3. The chain combines TRBV19 with TRBJ1-1, with D possibly being TRBD1 (6 bases). The CDR3 covers 17 residues. Germline values: CDR1 LNHDA, CDR2 SQIVND (reference sequence). V lost 4 bases, J lost 0 bases, and 18 bases lay in between. The CDR3 loop reads CASSTETGGLMNTEAFF. The CDR3 region has the DNA TGTGCCAGTAGTACCGAGACAGGAGGCCTAATGAACACTGAAGCTTTCTTT.

This clone was seen a handful of times. The same CDR3 arises from other DNA sequences in this sample as well. This rearrangement joins TRBV6-6 to TRBJ1-2, with 7 bases matching TRBD1. Germline V CDR1 and CDR2: MNHNY, SVGAGI (reference sequence). CDR3 length equals 14 residues. V lost 6 bases to trimming and J lost 4 bases; unmatched junction nucleotides: 8. Here the CDR3 reads CASSPGTVLYGYTF. Here the CDR3 DNA reads TGTGCCAGCAGCCCCGGGACAGTCCTCTATGGCTACACCTTC.

The chain uses TRBV10-3 and TRBJ2-7; 8 nucleotides align to TRBD2. The CDR3 has 18 amino acids. Germline values: CDR1 ENHRY, CDR2 SYGVKD. J gave up 0 bases and V 2 bases, and 12 bases lay outside the gene matches. The DNA for the CDR3 is TGTGCCATCAGTGAGCCCTACGGGGGGGCGGGGAGCTCCTACGAGCAGTACTTC. Its translation is CAISEPYGGAGSSYEQYF.

This clone was found once. The V call is TRBV27, the J call TRBJ1-1; 7 bases fit TRBD1. The CDR3 has 16 amino acids. V lost 3 bases and J lost 0; bases outside the gene matches: 7. Germline lookup yields CDR1 MNHEY and CDR2 SMNVEV (reference sequence). The CDR3: CASSLAKGTVNTEAFF. The CDR3 DNA is TGTGCCAGCAGTTTGGCTAAGGGGACAGTGAACACTGAAGCTTTCTTT.

The V call is TRBV6-1, the J call TRBJ2-3; D may be TRBD2 (5 bases). Germline V gene lookup returns CDR1 MNHNS and CDR2 SASEGT. Between the trimmed V and J ends, which lost 2 bases and 3 bases, there was a span of 6 bases. The CDR3 is 13 amino acids. As DNA, the CDR3 is TGTGCCAGCAGTGAACGCGGGACAGATACGCAGTATTTT. As protein: CASSERGTDTQYF.

The chain has TRBV6-5 and TRBJ1-2; weak D call: TRBD1 (6 bases). In germline, CDR1 is MNHEY, CDR2 SVGAGI. Trimming cost V 0 bases and J 2 bases, with 13 bases left between them. This CDR3 region has 16 residues. The CDR3 here is CASSYSGTPPNYGYTF. The CDR3 bases are TGTGCCAGCAGTTACTCTGGGACACCACCCAACTATGGCTACACCTTC.

This sequence joins TRBV29-1 and TRBJ2-3, with D maybe TRBD2 (6 bases). Trimming took off 8 bases at V and 3 bases at J, with 24 bases between the two ends. There are 16 residues in the CDR3. Germline CDR1 reads SQVTM; CDR2 reads ANQGSEA. The CDR3 DNA follows: TGCAGCACCGCCGGGACTTCCACTGGCTGGACAGATACGCAGTATTTT. It codes for CSTAGTSTGWTDTQYF.

The genes are TRBV6-1 and TRBJ1-1; 11 bases fit TRBD1. Trimming cost V 4 bases and J 10 bases; bases outside gene matches: 11. The germline V gene has CDR1 MNHNS and CDR2 SASEGT. The CDR3 length is 15 residues. The CDR3 nucleotides are TGTGCCAGCAGTGGCCCGGGACAGGGGGAGGAGAGAGCTTTCTTT. Protein product: CASSGPGQGEERAFF.

The chain recombines TRBV7-9 with TRBJ2-7; weak D call: TRBD2 (5 bases). Germline values: CDR1 SEHNR, CDR2 FQNEAQ (reference sequence). The CDR3 contains 12 residues. V was pared by 8 bases and J by 4 bases, with 12 bases between. The DNA of the CDR3 is TGTGCCAGCGAGGGCTTAGGGTACGAGCAGTACTTC. Residues: CASEGLGYEQYF. The full variable domain, in which reference TRBV7-9 and TRBJ2-7 provide the parts outside the CDR3, is DTGVSQNPRHKITKRGQNVTFRCDPISEHNRLYWYRQTLGQGPEFLTYFQNEAQLEKSRLLSDRFSAERPKGSFSTLEIQRTEQGDSAMYLCASEGLGYEQYFGPGTRLTVT.

The genes are TRBV11-2 and TRBJ2-1, with D possibly matching TRBD2 (7 bases). Trimming took off 4 bases at V and 15 bases at J, with 16 bases between the two ends. This CDR3 contains 12 residues. CDR1 and CDR2 from the germline V gene are SGHAT and FQNNGV. The CDR3 reads CASSSESRGGFF. In DNA, the CDR3 is TGTGCCAGCAGCTCGGAATCAAGGGGGGGGTTCTTC.

The chain has TRBV5-1 and TRBJ2-4; D might be TRBD1 (5 bases). The CDR3 spans 15 residues. Trimming left V 6 bases short and J 2 bases short, with 15 bases between. Germline CDR1 and CDR2: SGHRS and YFSETQ. The CDR3 DNA reads TGCGCCAGCACCCAGACAGTGGGTACCAAAAACATTCAGTACTTC. Amino acids: CASTQTVGTKNIQYF.

The V call is TRBV7-2, the J call TRBJ2-7; 9 bases agree with TRBD2. CDR3 length equals 13 residues. Germline V gives CDR1 SGHTA, CDR2 FQGNSA. With V trimmed by 5 bases and J by 3 bases, 2 bases remained unmatched. The CDR3 DNA reads TGTGCCAGCAGCCGTAGCGGGGGCTACGAGCAGTACTTC. It codes for CASSRSGGYEQYF. The full variable domain, rest sourced from reference TRBV7-2 and TRBJ2-7, is GAGVSQSPSNKVTEKGKDVELRCDPISGHTALYWYRQSLGQGLEFLIYFQGNSAPDKSGLPSDRFSAERTGGSVSTLTIQRTQQEDSAVYLCASSRSGGYEQYFGPGTRLTVT.

The gene calls are TRBV19 and TRBJ1-1; 7 positions match TRBD1. V lost 9 bases and J lost 1; bases outside the gene matches: 8. CDR1 and CDR2 (germline): LNHDA, SQIVND (reference sequence). The length of the CDR3 is 14 residues. The CDR3 nucleotides are TGTGCCAGCTTAGGGAGGACAGGGAACACTGAAGCTTTCTTT. Translating it yields CASLGRTGNTEAFF.

This rearrangement joins TRBV20-1 to TRBJ2-5, with D uncertain. Germline CDR1 reads DFQATT; CDR2 reads SNEGSKA (reference sequence). The V gene lost 7 bases and the J gene lost 3 bases, with 9 bases spanning the gap. The CDR3 length is 11 residues. In DNA, the CDR3 is TGCAGTGTTCAGTCAAAAGAGACCCAGTACTTC. Protein product: CSVQSKETQYF.

The chain carries TRBV4-2 and TRBJ2-1, with TRBD2 matching over 9 bases. The CDR3 covers 21 residues. Germline V gene sequence: CDR1 LGHNA, CDR2 YNFKEQ. The trim removed 4 bases at V and 5 bases at J, leaving 24 bases unmatched. The CDR3 DNA sequence: TGTGCCAGCAGCCCACTATTAGGAGGGCGATTAGCGGGAGCGGGAAACAATGAGCAGTTCTTC. It yields the protein CASSPLLGGRLAGAGNNEQFF.

The CDR3 DNA follows: TGTGCCAGCAGTTTCCGACAATGGAAGCCTTCGGGGGAGCAGTACTTC. Its translation is CASSFRQWKPSGEQYF. The chain employs TRBV28 and TRBJ2-7; tentative D call: TRBD2 (5 bases). There are 16 residues in the CDR3. V lost 3 bases and J lost 7, with 22 bases in between. CDR1 is MDHEN and CDR2 is SYDVKM in the germline V gene.

As concerns this clone: At one of its ends the junction is not consistent with the germline gene, which may arise from a read error. The rearrangement links TRBV10-3 to TRBJ2-6; TRBD1 might be the D (5 bases). CDR1 ENHRY and CDR2 SYGVKD come from the germline V gene. This CDR3 is 15 amino acids long. This CDR3 is CAISERQAGANGLTF. The DNA of the CDR3 is TGTGCCATCAGTGAGAGGCAGGCTGGGGCCAACGGCCTGACTTTC.